The source of this TCR beta chain is a study of T cell responses to AZD1222 COVID-19 vaccine. CDR1 is KGHSH, CDR2 LQKENI, per germline. V was shortened by 5 bases and J by 5 bases, with 13 bases between the two germline ends. The CDR3 length is 13 residues. TCRdb's copy holds only in-frame clones and misses some; the assay was immunoSEQ multiplex PCR. The table shows 110,000 to 150,000 clones, with approximately 85% occurring only once. V is TRBV18 and J is TRBJ2-7, with D perhaps TRBD1 (6 bases). This specimen was peripheral blood, taken on day 0 of AZD1222 vaccination. The source of this sequence is an adult in good health. The DNA for the CDR3 is TGTGCCAGCTCAGCCTCCAGGGGCGACGAGCAGTACTTC. This codes for CASSASRGDEQYF.